This T cell receptor (beta chain) was found in a study of cytomegalovirus exposure and HLA in healthy donors. CDR1 and CDR2 from the germline V gene are SGHVS and FNYEAQ. Trimming removed 1 base at V and 3 bases at J, with 10 bases between. The CDR3 contains 14 residues. In the PCR, 60 Vbeta and 13 Jbeta primers were used. Using immunoSEQ multiplex PCR, the repertoire was profiled, and TCRdb retains in-frame clones only, with some absent. The repertoire holds roughly 120,000 clones, with 76% as singletons. This TCR came from a man aged 45 to 65 in good health and CMV-seronegative. What was sequenced was PBMCs. The rearrangement uses TRBV7-6 and TRBJ2-7; D perhaps matches TRBD2 (5 bases). CDR3 amino acids: CASSLGPGSYEQYV. The CDR3, as DNA: TGTGCCAGCAGCTTAGGTCCGGGGAGCTACGAGCAGTACGTC.